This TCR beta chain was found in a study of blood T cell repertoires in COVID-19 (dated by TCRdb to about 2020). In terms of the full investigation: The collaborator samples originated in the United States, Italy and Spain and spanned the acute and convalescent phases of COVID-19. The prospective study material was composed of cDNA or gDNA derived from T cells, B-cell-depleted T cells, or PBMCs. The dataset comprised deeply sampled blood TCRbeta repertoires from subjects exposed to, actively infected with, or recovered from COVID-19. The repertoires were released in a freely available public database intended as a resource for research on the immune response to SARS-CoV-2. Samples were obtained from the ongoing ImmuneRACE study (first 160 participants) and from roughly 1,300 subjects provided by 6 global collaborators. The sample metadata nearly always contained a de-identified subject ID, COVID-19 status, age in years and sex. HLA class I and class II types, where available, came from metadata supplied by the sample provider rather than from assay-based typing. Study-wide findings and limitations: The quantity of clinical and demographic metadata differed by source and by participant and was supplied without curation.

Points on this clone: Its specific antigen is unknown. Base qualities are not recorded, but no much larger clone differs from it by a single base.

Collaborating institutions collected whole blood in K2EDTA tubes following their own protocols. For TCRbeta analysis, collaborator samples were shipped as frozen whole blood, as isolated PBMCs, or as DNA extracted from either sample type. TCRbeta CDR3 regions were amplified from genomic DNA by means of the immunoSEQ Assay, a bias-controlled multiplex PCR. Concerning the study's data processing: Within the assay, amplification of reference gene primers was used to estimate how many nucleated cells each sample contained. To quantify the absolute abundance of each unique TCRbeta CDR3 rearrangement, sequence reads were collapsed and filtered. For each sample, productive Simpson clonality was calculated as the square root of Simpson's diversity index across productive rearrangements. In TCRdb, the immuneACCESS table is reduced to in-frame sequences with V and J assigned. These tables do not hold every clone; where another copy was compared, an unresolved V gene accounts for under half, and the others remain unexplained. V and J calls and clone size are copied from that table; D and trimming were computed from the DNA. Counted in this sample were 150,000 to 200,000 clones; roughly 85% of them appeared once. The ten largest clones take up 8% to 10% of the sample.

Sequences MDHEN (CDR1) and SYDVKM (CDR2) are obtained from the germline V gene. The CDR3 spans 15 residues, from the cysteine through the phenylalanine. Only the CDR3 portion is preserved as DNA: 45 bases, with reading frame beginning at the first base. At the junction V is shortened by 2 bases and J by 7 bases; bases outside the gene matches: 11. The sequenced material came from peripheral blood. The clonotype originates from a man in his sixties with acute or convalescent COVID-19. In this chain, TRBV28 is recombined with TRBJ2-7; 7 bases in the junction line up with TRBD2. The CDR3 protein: CASSLPLAEGGEQYF. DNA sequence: TGTGCCAGCAGTTTACCCCTAGCGGAAGGAGGAGAGCAGTACTTC.